The TCR beta chain under discussion was sequenced for a study of cytomegalovirus exposure and HLA in healthy donors. The PCR used 60 Vbeta and 13 Jbeta primers. The data were produced by immunoSEQ multiplex PCR, yet TCRdb's version contains in-frame clones alone and is incomplete. The profile shows about 150,000 clones, 55% to 75% of them singletons. Germline loops: CDR1 DFQATT, CDR2 SNEGSKA (reference sequence). V shed 7 bases, J shed 1 base, and the junction held 0 bases outside the gene matches. CDR3 size: 11 residues. The sequence came from a woman aged 55-70 years in good health and CMV-seropositive. Sequenced sample: PBMCs. V usage is TRBV20-1 and J usage is TRBJ1-1; TRBD1 matches at 7 bases. Here the CDR3 reads CSGQGNTEAFF. As DNA, the CDR3 is TGCAGTGGACAGGGGAACACTGAAGCTTTCTTT.